This T cell receptor beta chain derives from a study of control samples from healthy donors and cancer patients. In germline, CDR1 is LNHDA, CDR2 SQIVND (reference sequence). The CDR3 extends over 14 amino acids. V lost 3 bases and J 9 bases, leaving 12 bases between the germline ends. Profiling relied on immunoSEQ multiplex PCR, and the TCRdb table lists in-frame clones only, not all of them. The data contain 60,000 to 70,000 clones, 65% to 90% of them singletons. The TCR was taken from a man between 35 and 55 years old in good health. The chain uses TRBV19 and TRBJ1-6, with D possibly matching TRBD1 (6 bases). The sample was blood. The CDR3 spells CASSIHRAGSPLHF. The CDR3 nucleotides read TGTGCCAGTAGTATTCACAGGGCTGGTTCACCCCTCCACTTT.